The 30 T cell receptor beta chains given below trace back to one sample, sequenced in a study of T cells in Graves' hyperthyroidism and ophthalmopathy. Amplified regions were TCR beta CDR3 sequences from RNA transcripts. An initial round of RT-PCR targeting the TCR CDR3 relied on the HTBI primer set. TCRdb re-called the multiplex PCR reads through MiXCR, storing one row per CDR3 protein. Of about 590,000 distinct CDR3 sequences in the sample, around 16% are singletons; the top ten hold 7.3%. Material for sequencing was blood. These receptors were taken from a woman in her thirties with Graves' hyperthyroidism.

This clonotype was recorded at least ten times. This sequence joins TRBV20-1 and TRBJ2-1; D is perhaps TRBD2 (5 bases). CDR3 length equals 16 residues. Deletions cut 5 bases from V and 2 bases from J, with 19 bases between. The V gene's germline CDR1 is DFQATT and CDR2 SNEGSKA (reference sequence). The CDR3 reads CSAAQRVGLPYNEQFF. The DNA of the CDR3 is TGCAGTGCTGCCCAGAGGGTGGGCCTACCCTACAATGAGCAGTTCTTC.

Many counts were recorded for this clonotype. The J gene is TRBJ1-2, the V gene TRBV9; TRBD1 is a possible D gene (6 bases). CDR1 and CDR2 (germline): SGDLS, YYNGEE. CDR3 size: 16 residues. Between the trimmed V and J ends, which lost 6 bases and 7 bases, there was a span of 25 bases. The CDR3 region has the DNA TGTGCCAGCACCCAAAGCCCAGAGTCTATACAGGGTGGCTACACCTTC. Its translation is CASTQSPESIQGGYTF.

The V call is TRBV19, the J call TRBJ1-1; D gene uncertain. The length of the CDR3 is 15 residues. The germline gives CDR1 LNHDA, CDR2 SQIVND (reference sequence). V was cut by 4 bases and J by 1 base, with 13 bases left in between. The CDR3 reads CASSTEGGRNTEAFF. DNA of the CDR3: TGTGCCAGTAGTACCGAGGGAGGGAGGAACACTGAAGCTTTCTTT.

This clonotype has a count of ten or more. The gene calls are TRBV28 and TRBJ2-5; 8 nucleotides line up with TRBD2. Looked up from germline, CDR1 is MDHEN and CDR2 is SYDVKM. The CDR3 is 15 amino acids. V gave up 6 bases and J gave up 1 base; unmatched junction bases: 7. The CDR3 loop reads CASSRGGQIQETQYF. CDR3 sequence (DNA): TGTGCCAGCAGCCGGGGGGGCCAGATCCAAGAGACCCAGTACTTC.

This clonotype was seen at least ten times. The V gene is TRBV28, the J gene TRBJ2-4; no reliable D call. The V gene's germline CDR1 is MDHEN and CDR2 SYDVKM. The CDR3 extends over 18 amino acids. The V gene lost 4 bases and the J gene lost 0 bases, with 19 bases spanning the gap. CDR3 residues: CASSSLTFRLVAKNIQYF. CDR3 DNA: TGTGCCAGCAGTTCACTCACGTTTCGGCTAGTAGCCAAAAACATTCAGTACTTC. The full variable domain, rest sourced from reference TRBV28 and TRBJ2-4, is DVKVTQSSRYLVKRTGEKVFLECVQDMDHENMFWYRQDPGLGLRLIYFSYDVKMKEKGDIPEGYSVSREKKERFSLILESASTNQTSMYLCASSSLTFRLVAKNIQYFGAGTRLSVL.

This chain joins TRBV5-1 and TRBJ2-7, with 7 bases fitting TRBD2. The length of the CDR3 is 15 residues. CDR1 and CDR2 from the germline V gene are SGHRS and YFSETQ. The V and J ends lost 5 bases and 3 bases, in that order; junction bases with no gene match: 11. The CDR3 here is CASRSRGELSYEQYF. CDR3 in DNA: TGCGCCAGCAGGTCTCGGGGGGAATTAAGCTACGAGCAGTACTTC. Complete variable domain (other parts from reference TRBV5-1 and TRBJ2-7): KAGVTQTPRYLIKTRGQQVTLSCSPISGHRSVSWYQQTPGQGLQFLFEYFSETQRNKGNFPGRFSGRQFSNSRSEMNVSTLELGDSALYLCASRSRGELSYEQYFGPGTRLTVT.

This clonotype came up many times. The chain carries TRBV7-2 and TRBJ2-3; D is perhaps TRBD1 (6 bases). The V gene's germline CDR1 is SGHTA and CDR2 FQGNSA. V dropped 2 bases and J dropped 1 base, with 13 bases sitting between them. CDR3 length: 16 residues. CDR3 DNA: TGTGCCAGCAGCTTAATAGGGGGAGTACGCACAGATACGCAGTATTTT. Its translation: CASSLIGGVRTDTQYF.

Ten or more counts support this clonotype. V and J are TRBV29-1 and TRBJ2-1, with TRBD2 matching over 12 bases. The CDR3 is 18 residues long. The V segment lost 1 base and the J segment 4 bases; nucleotides outside the gene matches: 11. Germline V gives CDR1 SQVTM, CDR2 ANQGSEA. CDR3 nucleotides: TGCAGCGTTGAAGGTCCTAGCGGGAGGGCCCCACGATACAATGAGCAGTTCTTC. Protein sequence: CSVEGPSGRAPRYNEQFF.

This clonotype has ten or more counts. The J gene is TRBJ2-1, the V gene TRBV27; no clear D. The CDR3 is 13 residues long. CDR1 is MNHEY and CDR2 is SMNVEV in the germline V gene (reference sequence). V was clipped by 8 bases and J by 7 bases, with 15 bases between them. CDR3 loop: CASRLTEKNEQFF. The CDR3 coding sequence is TGTGCCAGCCGCCTGACTGAGAAGAATGAGCAGTTCTTC.

This clonotype was recorded many times. The gene calls are TRBV5-1 and TRBJ2-1; 7 bases are a match to TRBD2. The CDR3 is made up of 16 amino acids. V lost 4 bases and J lost 6; bases outside the gene matches: 13. Per the germline V gene, CDR1 is SGHRS and CDR2 is YFSETQ. The CDR3 DNA reads as TGCGCCAGCAGCCCCTCGACTAGCCCTTTTAGCAATGAGCAGTTCTTC. It is translated as CASSPSTSPFSNEQFF.

This clonotype was observed at least ten times. The V call is TRBV3-1, the J call TRBJ2-1; TRBD2 aligns across 7 bases. Germline V lookup: CDR1 LGHDT, CDR2 YNNKEL (reference sequence). The J segment lost 6 bases and the V segment lost 0 bases, leaving 2 bases of the junction unmatched. The CDR3 loop spans 14 amino acids. This CDR3 reads CASSQEAGVNEQFF. The CDR3 region has the DNA TGTGCCAGCAGCCAAGAGGCGGGAGTCAATGAGCAGTTCTTC.

The V gene is TRBV2, the J gene TRBJ2-4; 8 bases map to TRBD1. This CDR3 contains 16 residues. CDR1 is SNHLY and CDR2 is FYNNEI in the germline V gene. Trimming at V came to 2 bases and at J to 1 base, leaving 4 bases not matched to a gene. CDR3 residues: CASSEQGAKAKNIQYF. The CDR3 DNA follows: TGTGCCAGCAGTGAACAGGGGGCGAAGGCCAAAAACATTCAGTACTTC. The full variable domain, rest sourced from reference TRBV2 and TRBJ2-4, is EPEVTQTPSHQVTQMGQEVILRCVPISNHLYFYWYRQILGQKVEFLVSFYNNEISEKSEIFDDQFSVERPDGSNFTLKIRSTKLEDSAMYFCASSEQGAKAKNIQYFGAGTRLSVL.

Notes on this clonotype: It may be a read error: a sequence one base away is much more abundant. The CDR3 DNA is TGTGCCAGCAGTGGGGACAGGGTCAATTCATCCCTCCACTTT. Its protein is CASSGDRVNSSLHF. The J gene is TRBJ1-6, the V gene TRBV2, with TRBD1 matching 9 bases. The length of the CDR3 is 14 residues. Germline CDR1 is SNHLY and CDR2 is FYNNEI. The whole variable domain, remainder taken from reference TRBV2 and TRBJ1-6, is EPEVTQTPSHQVTQMGQEVILRCVPISNHLYFYWYRQILGQKVEFLVSFYNNEISEKSEIFDDQFSVERPDGSNFTLKIRSTKLEDSAMYFCASSGDRVNSSLHFGNGTRLTVT.

The rearrangement links TRBV6-2 or TRBV6-3 to TRBJ1-2; TRBD1 agrees at 9 bases. The ends lost 5 bases at V and 5 bases at J; junction bases unmatched: 6. Germline V gene lookup returns CDR1 MNHEY and CDR2 SVGEGT. The CDR3 is 14 residues long. The CDR3 here is CASSPGTGPYGYTF. The CDR3 coding sequence is TGTGCCAGCAGTCCCGGGACAGGGCCTTATGGCTACACCTTC.

The chain carries TRBV12-5 and TRBJ2-1; D may be TRBD1 (5 bases). Trimming left V 5 bases short and J 0 bases short, with 20 bases between. CDR3 length: 18 residues. CDR1 and CDR2 from the germline V gene are LGHNT and FRNRAP. DNA for the CDR3: TGTGCTAGTGGTAACCCTGGGCAGGGTGGGGACTCCTACAATGAGCAGTTCTTC. Translation: CASGNPGQGGDSYNEQFF.

This clonotype was observed at least ten times. The chain employs TRBV27 and TRBJ2-2; 15 bases align to TRBD2. Germline assignment: CDR1 MNHEY and CDR2 SMNVEV (reference sequence). V was pared by 1 base and J by 5 bases, with 8 bases of the junction left unmatched. The CDR3 runs to 19 residues. This chain's CDR3 is CASSLFPGLAGGYTGELFF. Here the CDR3 DNA reads TGTGCCAGCAGTTTATTTCCGGGACTAGCGGGAGGATATACCGGGGAGCTGTTTTTT.

This clonotype has just a few counts. This chain uses TRBV10-2 with TRBJ1-1; D is unresolved. There are 12 residues in the CDR3. The germline gives CDR1 WSHSY, CDR2 SAAADI. Trimming pared 3 bases from V and 1 base from J, leaving 3 bases between. CDR3 nucleotides: TGCGCCAGCAGTGACTGGAACACTGAAGCTTTCTTT. It yields the protein CASSDWNTEAFF.

This clonotype was counted at least ten times. The V gene is TRBV28, the J gene TRBJ2-1, with TRBD2 matching over 7 bases. CDR1 is MDHEN, CDR2 SYDVKM, per germline. The length of the CDR3 is 18 residues. The junction had 13 bases not matched to a gene; V was cut back by 1 base and J by 4 bases. CDR3 region: CASSLLYRGGSGYNEQFF. The CDR3, as DNA: TGTGCCAGCAGTTTATTGTACCGCGGCGGGAGTGGGTACAATGAGCAGTTCTTC.

This clonotype was observed a handful of times. The chain employs TRBV7-8 and TRBJ2-1; D unresolved. The CDR3 is 16 residues long. Trimming removed 1 base at V and 4 bases at J, with 14 bases between. Germline assignment: CDR1 SGHVS and CDR2 FQNEAQ. CDR3 nucleotide sequence: TGTGCCAGCAGCTTAGGGGTGGTTAGGGTGTACAATGAGCAGTTCTTC. It encodes CASSLGVVRVYNEQFF.

This clonotype was detected many times. The chain couples TRBV7-2 to TRBJ1-2, with 7 nucleotides matching TRBD1. CDR3 length: 12 residues. In germline, CDR1 is SGHTA, CDR2 FQGNSA. Trimming at V came to 6 bases and at J to 7 bases, leaving 5 bases not matched to a gene. This CDR3 is CASRRGDSGYTF. DNA for the CDR3: TGTGCCAGCAGGCGGGGGGACAGTGGCTACACCTTC. The whole variable domain, remainder taken from reference TRBV7-2 and TRBJ1-2, is GAGVSQSPSNKVTEKGKDVELRCDPISGHTALYWYRQSLGQGLEFLIYFQGNSAPDKSGLPSDRFSAERTGGSVSTLTIQRTQQEDSAVYLCASRRGDSGYTFGSGTRLTVV.

This clonotype appeared many times. The chain combines TRBV20-1 with TRBJ2-1, with D tentatively TRBD1 (5 bases). CDR3 length equals 12 residues. Trimming cost V 2 bases and J 5 bases, with 7 bases left between them. Germline-derived CDR1 and CDR2 are DFQATT and SNEGSKA (reference sequence). CDR3 DNA: TGCAGTGCTAGAAGACAGCACAATGAGCAGTTCTTC. Amino acid sequence: CSARRQHNEQFF.

This clonotype has only a few counts. The chain's CDR3 is CATGQVSYEQYF. CDR3 DNA: TGTGCCACCGGACAGGTTTCCTACGAGCAGTACTTC. J is TRBJ2-7 and V is TRBV10-3, with 7 bases fitting TRBD1. The trim removed 10 bases at V and 1 base at J, leaving 4 bases unmatched. The CDR3 spans 12 residues. Looked up from germline, CDR1 is ENHRY and CDR2 is SYGVKD.

This clonotype has a handful of counts. The genes are TRBV30 and TRBJ1-4, with D possibly being TRBD1 (5 bases). The ends were cut back, 0 bases at V and 6 bases at J, with 8 bases in the middle. CDR1 is GTSNPN and CDR2 is SVGIG in the germline V gene (reference sequence). This CDR3 has 13 amino acids. The DNA for the CDR3 is TGTGCCTGGAGTGTACAGGCGCATGAAAAACTGTTTTTT. The encoded protein is CAWSVQAHEKLFF.

The table lists this clonotype with a few counts. This rearrangement joins TRBV14 to TRBJ2-3, with TRBD2 identical over 7 bases. The CDR3 loop spans 15 amino acids. V was clipped by 1 base and J by 4 bases; unmatched bases: 5. Germline CDR1 reads SGHDN; CDR2 reads FVKESK. CDR3 loop: CASSQVWAGADTQYF. CDR3 sequence (DNA): TGTGCCAGCAGCCAAGTGTGGGCGGGGGCAGATACGCAGTATTTT.

This clonotype came up many times. The CDR3 region is CASSYKGGSFEQYF. For the CDR3, the DNA is TGTGCCAGCAGTTACAAGGGCGGGAGCTTCGAGCAGTACTTC. The gene calls are TRBV6-6 and TRBJ2-7; 7 nucleotides align to TRBD2. This CDR3 has 14 amino acids. V gave up 2 bases and J gave up 6 bases; unmatched junction bases: 7. From germline, CDR1 is MNHNY and CDR2 SVGAGI (reference sequence).

The V call is TRBV7-9, the J call TRBJ2-7, with 11 bases aligning to TRBD2. The length of the CDR3 is 15 residues. The V segment lost 5 bases and the J segment 5 bases; nucleotides outside the gene matches: 8. The germline V gene has CDR1 SEHNR and CDR2 FQNEAQ (reference sequence). The CDR3 DNA is TGTGCCAGCAGCGCCACTAGCGGGAGAACTAACGAGCAGTACTTC. Translated, it gives CASSATSGRTNEQYF.

This clonotype was detected many times. The chain has TRBV18 and TRBJ2-3; no reliable D call. Deletions cut 4 bases from V and 2 bases from J, with 16 bases between. Germline assignment: CDR1 KGHSH and CDR2 LQKENI. CDR3 length: 16 amino acids. The CDR3 DNA follows: TGTGCCAGCTCACTCCCCGCACTCGAATCCACAGATACGCAGTATTTT. This gives the protein CASSLPALESTDTQYF.

This clonotype was found many times. The V call is TRBV13, the J call TRBJ2-1, with D maybe TRBD2 (6 bases). The CDR3 is made up of 15 amino acids. Germline V lookup: CDR1 PRHDT, CDR2 FYEKMQ (reference sequence). V lost 5 bases, J lost 7 bases, and 18 bases lay in between. CDR3 amino acids: CASSPLEGGRNEQFF. In DNA form, the CDR3 reads TGTGCCAGCAGCCCCCTCGAGGGAGGTAGGAATGAGCAGTTCTTC.

The chain is built from TRBV19 and TRBJ1-5, with 8 bases lining up with TRBD1. The CDR3 contains 17 residues. The ends lost 7 bases at V and 7 bases at J; junction bases unmatched: 18. CDR1 and CDR2 (germline): LNHDA, SQIVND (reference sequence). Written as DNA, the CDR3 is TGTGCCAGTAAGATCCGCGGTTTAACAGGGGGAGGGCAGCCCCAGCATTTT. Protein: CASKIRGLTGGGQPQHF.

This clonotype has at least ten counts. This rearrangement joins TRBV6-1 to TRBJ1-2, with D unresolved. This CDR3 contains 15 residues. Germline loops: CDR1 MNHNS, CDR2 SASEGT. V was trimmed by 5 bases and J by 4 bases, leaving 17 bases between them. For the CDR3, the DNA is TGTGCCAGCAGTTATGGGCAGAGCGAGGCCTATGGCTACACCTTC. This codes for CASSYGQSEAYGYTF.